The 5 T cell receptor beta chains presented below share a single source sample, sequenced in a study of OX40 agonist ivuxolimab in advanced cancers. Assay: immunoSEQ multiplex PCR; the TCRdb copy retains only in-frame clones and omits some. The sample records some 45,000 clones, approximately 90% being singletons. The input for sequencing was CD4+ or CD8+ T cells sorted from blood, taken in a trial of the OX40 agonist ivuxolimab. The receptors shown here come from an adult with an advanced solid tumor such as melanoma, head and neck, liver or kidney cancer.

V usage is TRBV5-1 and J usage is TRBJ2-1; D not certain. Trimming shortened V by 4 bases and J by 8 bases, and 22 bases separated the two germline ends. Per the germline V gene, CDR1 is SGHRS and CDR2 is YFSETQ. The CDR3 consists of 16 residues. The CDR3 reads CASSVGTAWNSYEQFF. The DNA for the CDR3 is TGCGCCAGCAGCGTAGGAACAGCTTGGAACAGCTATGAGCAGTTCTTC.

The gene calls are TRBV7-6 and TRBJ2-5; a possible D gene is TRBD2 (5 bases). Per germline, CDR1 SGHVS and CDR2 FNYEAQ. The CDR3 is 14 amino acids. The V end was cut by 6 bases, the J end by 5 bases, with 16 bases between. The CDR3 coding sequence is TGTGCCAGCAGGAAAGAGCGCGGGTTGGAGACCCAGTACTTC. Translation gives CASRKERGLETQYF.

CDR3 region: CASTGSGNTIYF. In DNA form, the CDR3 reads TGTGCCAGCACGGGTTCTGGAAACACCATATATTTT. The genes are TRBV6-6 and TRBJ1-3, with D uncertain. The germline V gene encodes CDR1 MNHNY and CDR2 SVGAGI (reference sequence). The CDR3 spans 12 residues. V gave up 7 bases and J gave up 1 base, with 5 bases separating them.

The gene calls are TRBV15 and TRBJ1-1; TRBD1 agrees at 9 bases. The CDR3 sequence is 14 residues long. From germline, CDR1 is LNHNV and CDR2 YYDKDF (reference sequence). V shed 6 bases and J 5 bases; nucleotides not matched to a gene: 7. The CDR3 nucleotides read TGTGCCACCAGTACGGGACAGGGTTTGACTGAAGCTTTCTTT. It yields the protein CATSTGQGLTEAFF.

This chain connects TRBV19 to TRBJ2-6; a weak D match, TRBD1 (5 bases). CDR1 LNHDA and CDR2 SQIVND come from the germline V gene (reference sequence). This CDR3 comprises 19 residues. With 0 bases removed from V and 4 bases from J, the gap between germline ends came to 19 bases. CDR3 protein: CASSIDFLGSGHGANVLTF. CDR3 DNA: TGTGCCAGTAGTATAGATTTTCTTGGATCAGGGCACGGGGCCAACGTCCTGACTTTC.